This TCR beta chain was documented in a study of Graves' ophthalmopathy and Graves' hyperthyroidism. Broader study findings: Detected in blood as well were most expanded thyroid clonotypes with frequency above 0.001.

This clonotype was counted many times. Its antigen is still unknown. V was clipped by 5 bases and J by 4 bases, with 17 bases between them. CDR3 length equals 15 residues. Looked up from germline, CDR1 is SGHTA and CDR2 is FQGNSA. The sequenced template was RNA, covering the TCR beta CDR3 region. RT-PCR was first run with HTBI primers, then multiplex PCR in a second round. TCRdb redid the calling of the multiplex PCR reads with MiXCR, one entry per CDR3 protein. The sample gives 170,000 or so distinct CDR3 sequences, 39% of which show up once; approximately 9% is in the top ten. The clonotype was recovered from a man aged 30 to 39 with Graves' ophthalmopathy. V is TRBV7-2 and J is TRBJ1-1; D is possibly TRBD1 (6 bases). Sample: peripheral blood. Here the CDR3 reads CASSPHQTGTTEAFF. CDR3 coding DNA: TGTGCCAGCAGCCCGCACCAGACAGGAACCACTGAAGCTTTCTTT.